The 8 T cell receptor beta chains given below trace back to one sample, sequenced in a study of response to subunit inactivated influenza vaccine. TCRdb recomputed calls from the RT-PCR reads with MiXCR, one row per CDR3 protein. The sample yields 650,000 to 850,000 distinct CDR3 sequences, approximately 14% seen once. Sequenced here: PBMCs from blood, sampled 14 days before vaccination. These receptors all stem from a man over 45 who received an inactivated influenza vaccine.

This clonotype was seen a few times. The V gene is TRBV12-3 or TRBV12-4, the J gene TRBJ2-2; D is possibly TRBD1 (6 bases). Trimming shortened V by 8 bases and J by 5 bases, and 9 bases separated the two germline ends. The CDR3 is 12 residues long. Here the CDR3 reads CASGRGTGELFF. CDR3 in DNA: TGTGCCAGCGGCAGGGGTACCGGGGAGCTGTTTTTT.

This clonotype has a handful of counts. The rearrangement joins TRBV4-2 to TRBJ2-1; 10 bases match TRBD2. The CDR3 length is 17 residues. Germline V lookup: CDR1 LGHNA, CDR2 YNFKEQ. V was pared by 1 base and J by 10 bases, with 13 bases of the junction left unmatched. CDR3 DNA: TGTGCCAGCAGCCAAGTCCTCGCCCTAGCGGGAGTAGGGGAGCAGTTCTTC. Its translation is CASSQVLALAGVGEQFF.

V gene TRBV12-3 or TRBV12-4 combines with J gene TRBJ1-1; 8 positions match TRBD1. The V gene end was trimmed by 6 bases and the J gene end by 3 bases; junction bases not matched to a gene: 6. This CDR3 comprises 14 residues. The CDR3, as DNA: TGTGCCAGCAGCCTCCAGGGGGCGGACACTGAAGCTTTCTTT. Translating it yields CASSLQGADTEAFF.

This clonotype occurred many times. The J gene is TRBJ2-2, the V gene TRBV9; D is undetermined. Trimming shortened V by 4 bases and J by 3 bases, and 13 bases separated the two germline ends. Germline CDR1 reads SGDLS; CDR2 reads YYNGEE. CDR3 length equals 15 residues. The chain's CDR3 is CASSPDPGDTGELFF. The CDR3 DNA reads TGTGCCAGCAGCCCAGATCCGGGTGACACCGGGGAGCTGTTTTTT.

The chain combines TRBV20-1 with TRBJ2-3; tentatively, D is TRBD1 (5 bases). This CDR3 spans 15 amino acids. Germline V gives CDR1 DFQATT, CDR2 SNEGSKA (reference sequence). Trimming stripped 0 bases from V and 2 bases from J, with 12 bases between. Here the CDR3 reads CSARDLRRDTDTQYF. The CDR3, as DNA: TGCAGTGCTAGAGATCTGCGCAGGGACACAGATACGCAGTATTTT.

This clonotype turned up a few times. The J gene is TRBJ2-1, the V gene TRBV20-1, with D unclear. Germline V gives CDR1 DFQATT, CDR2 SNEGSKA (reference sequence). Trimming removed 3 bases from V and 6 bases from J, with 15 bases in between. The CDR3 contains 14 residues. DNA for the CDR3: TGCAGTGCTAGGACCTTATCGGTGAGCAATGAGCAGTTCTTC. This translates into CSARTLSVSNEQFF.

This clonotype was counted between two and nine times. V is TRBV7-2 and J is TRBJ1-6, with TRBD1 as a possible D gene (6 bases). Germline V gene data show CDR1 as SGHTA and CDR2 as FQGNSA. The CDR3 length is 16 residues. Trimming removed 2 bases at V and 6 bases at J, with 14 bases between. The CDR3: CASSLNGGPANSPLHF. In nucleotides, the CDR3 is TGTGCCAGCAGCTTAAATGGGGGCCCAGCTAATTCACCCCTCCACTTT.

This clonotype turned up a few times. The chain employs TRBV7-9 and TRBJ2-2; TRBD2 might be the D (5 bases). CDR1 and CDR2 from the germline V gene are SEHNR and FQNEAQ (reference sequence). The CDR3 totals 16 residues. Trimming left V 5 bases short and J 2 bases short, with 15 bases between. The CDR3 nucleotides read TGTGCCAGCAGCCCCCGGAGCGGAAGTAACACCGGGGAGCTGTTTTTT. This encodes CASSPRSGSNTGELFF.